The 32 T cell receptor beta chains listed next were all sequenced from one sample in a study of monozygotic twins with cystic fibrosis. Here immunoSEQ multiplex PCR was the method, and the copy in TCRdb shows in-frame clones only, minus some. The data contain 30,000 to 40,000 clones, around 96% of them seen just once; the ten biggest clones take up 0.15% to 0.2%. Sequences were obtained from blood. The source is a girl aged 2-10 years with cystic fibrosis.

This sequence joins TRBV19 and TRBJ1-5; D gene ambiguous. The V end was cut by 1 base, the J end by 2 bases, with 12 bases between. The CDR3 is made up of 16 amino acids. Germline-derived CDR1 and CDR2 are LNHDA and SQIVND (reference sequence). CDR3 bases: TGTGCCAGTAGTATAGTAAGGGCAGGCGGCAATCAGCCCCAGCATTTT. Translated, it gives CASSIVRAGGNQPQHF.

This clone was picked up one time. This chain connects TRBV28 to TRBJ2-7, with 9 positions matching TRBD1. J gave up 2 bases and V 9 bases, and 14 bases lay outside the gene matches. Germline-derived CDR1 and CDR2 are MDHEN and SYDVKM. The CDR3 has 16 residues. CDR3 bases: TGTGCCAGTTTTCGATCCGGGACAGGGACCACCTACGAGCAGTACTTC. Its protein is CASFRSGTGTTYEQYF.

CDR3 protein: CASSGSETSGDTF. Written as DNA, the CDR3 is TGTGCCAGCAGTGGATCCGAGACGTCGGGGGACACCTTC. This chain connects TRBV25-1 to TRBJ1-2; D is possibly TRBD1 (5 bases). Germline V gene sequence: CDR1 MGHDK, CDR2 SYGVNS. V was trimmed by 4 bases and J by 12 bases, leaving 18 bases between them. This CDR3 has 13 residues.

The rearrangement joins TRBV5-1 to TRBJ2-5; the match to TRBD1 covers 9 bases. This CDR3 region has 14 residues. From germline, CDR1 is SGHRS and CDR2 YFSETQ. V shed 3 bases and J 2 bases; nucleotides not matched to a gene: 2. CDR3 in amino acids: CASSSGQGQETQYF. The CDR3 DNA reads TGCGCCAGCAGCTCGGGACAGGGACAAGAGACCCAGTACTTC.

V is TRBV15 and J is TRBJ1-2; TRBD1 matches at 7 bases. After removal of 4 bases from V and 7 bases from J, the junction contained 3 bases not matched to a gene. Germline loops: CDR1 LNHNV, CDR2 YYDKDF (reference sequence). This CDR3 contains 12 residues. The CDR3 nucleotides are TGTGCCACCAGCAAGCAGGGGGGTGGCTACACCTTC. Translated: CATSKQGGGYTF.

The chain recombines TRBV2 with TRBJ2-7, with D possibly being TRBD2 (5 bases). Deletions cut 6 bases from V and 5 bases from J, with 11 bases between. The germline CDR1 and CDR2 sequences are SNHLY and FYNNEI. CDR3 length: 12 amino acids. CDR3 in DNA: TGTGCCAGCAGACGCCCCGGGGACGAGCAGTACTTC. As protein: CASRRPGDEQYF.

The V gene is TRBV11-1, the J gene TRBJ1-1, with TRBD1 identical over 7 bases. The J segment lost 10 bases and the V segment lost 1 base, leaving 9 bases of the junction unmatched. The germline CDR1 and CDR2 sequences are SGHAT and FQDESV (reference sequence). The CDR3 sequence is 14 residues long. This CDR3 is CASSLGQGGPGAFF. CDR3 bases: TGTGCCAGCAGCTTAGGACAGGGAGGCCCCGGAGCTTTCTTT.

The chain carries TRBV19 and TRBJ1-5; maybe TRBD1 (6 bases). Germline lookup yields CDR1 LNHDA and CDR2 SQIVND (reference sequence). CDR3 length equals 15 residues. Trimming left V 6 bases short and J 5 bases short, with 17 bases between. The CDR3 region has the DNA TGTGCCAGTAGCCCCCCGCCGGCAGGGGATCAGCCCCAGCATTTT. It codes for CASSPPPAGDQPQHF.

The J gene is TRBJ2-3, the V gene TRBV6-5; D tentatively reads TRBD1 or TRBD2 (6 bases each). V lost 4 bases, J lost 1 base, and 12 bases lay in between. The CDR3 extends over 15 amino acids. Germline V gene lookup returns CDR1 MNHEY and CDR2 SVGAGI. Here the CDR3 DNA reads TGTGCCAGCAGTTGGAGGGGGTCGGGCACAGATACGCAGTATTTT. The encoded protein is CASSWRGSGTDTQYF.

CDR3 sequence: CASSSSLLVFSYNEQFF. CDR3 DNA sequence: TGTGCCAGCAGCTCGTCCTTACTAGTGTTCTCCTACAATGAGCAGTTCTTC. The chain recombines TRBV7-9 with TRBJ2-1; D is possibly TRBD2 (5 bases). Germline lookup yields CDR1 SEHNR and CDR2 FQNEAQ (reference sequence). Between the trimmed V and J ends, which lost 4 bases and 0 bases, there was a span of 16 bases. This CDR3 contains 17 residues.

This clone occurred once. The V gene is TRBV27, the J gene TRBJ1-2; D is perhaps TRBD1 (6 bases). Germline loops: CDR1 MNHEY, CDR2 SMNVEV (reference sequence). V dropped 4 bases and J dropped 4 bases, with 10 bases sitting between them. CDR3 size: 13 residues. CDR3 sequence (DNA): TGTGCCAGCAGTTGGGGGCGCGCCTATGGCTACACCTTC. It translates to CASSWGRAYGYTF.

The V and J genes are TRBV6-1 and TRBJ1-1; 7 nucleotides match TRBD1. The CDR3 is 15 residues long. J was trimmed by 0 bases and V by 3 bases; bases with no gene match: 4. Looked up from germline, CDR1 is MNHNS and CDR2 is SASEGT. CDR3 residues: CASSDQGGMNTEAFF. CDR3 bases: TGTGCCAGCAGTGATCAGGGGGGGATGAACACTGAAGCTTTCTTT.

The V and J genes are TRBV19 and TRBJ2-7; 7 bases map to TRBD1. Per the germline V gene, CDR1 is LNHDA and CDR2 is SQIVND (reference sequence). With 10 bases clipped from V and 0 bases from J, the junction kept 3 bases outside the gene matches. There are 12 residues in the CDR3. CDR3 bases: TGTGCCACAGGGACAGCCTCCTACGAGCAGTACTTC. It is translated as CATGTASYEQYF.

This rearrangement joins TRBV25-1 to TRBJ2-2; no firm D call. Germline-derived CDR1 and CDR2 are MGHDK and SYGVNS. V was clipped by 2 bases and J by 1 base, with 5 bases between them. CDR3 length: 14 residues. This CDR3 reads CASSEIWNTGELFF. The CDR3 region has the DNA TGTGCCAGCAGTGAAATATGGAACACCGGGGAGCTGTTTTTT.

J is TRBJ1-2 and V is TRBV7-9; D is ambiguous. CDR3 length: 13 residues. V was clipped by 2 bases and J by 5 bases, with 9 bases between them. Germline assignment: CDR1 SEHNR and CDR2 FQNEAQ (reference sequence). CDR3 residues: CASSLNLVYGYTF. The CDR3 nucleotides are TGTGCCAGCAGCTTAAACCTCGTATATGGCTACACCTTC.

The chain links TRBV6-6 to TRBJ1-5; the D gene is possibly TRBD1 (5 bases). This CDR3 region has 15 residues. V was clipped by 2 bases and J by 5 bases, with 13 bases between them. The germline CDR1 and CDR2 sequences are MNHNY and SVGAGI (reference sequence). The CDR3: CASSYVQGIDQPQHF. The CDR3 DNA reads TGTGCCAGCAGTTACGTGCAGGGAATTGATCAGCCCCAGCATTTT.

The chain recombines TRBV27 with TRBJ2-7, with D perhaps matching TRBD1 or TRBD2 (5 bases each). Germline V lookup: CDR1 MNHEY, CDR2 SMNVEV (reference sequence). The CDR3 is 12 residues long. Trimming pared 5 bases from V and 3 bases from J, leaving 8 bases between. The CDR3 DNA sequence: TGTGCCAGCAGTGGGGACCTCTACGAGCAGTACTTC. As protein: CASSGDLYEQYF.

This clone was seen once. This chain uses TRBV19 with TRBJ2-7, with D unclear. Trimming cost V 3 bases and J 3 bases, with 15 bases left between them. Looked up from germline, CDR1 is LNHDA and CDR2 is SQIVND (reference sequence). The CDR3 spans 15 residues. The CDR3 nucleotides read TGTGCCAGTAGTATCTCTTATTGGCAGCACTACGAGCAGTACTTC. Protein sequence: CASSISYWQHYEQYF. The variable domain in full, with the rest retrieved from reference TRBV19 and TRBJ2-7, is DGGITQSPKYLFRKEGQNVTLSCEQNLNHDAMYWYRQDPGQGLRLIYYSQIVNDFQKGDIAEGYSVSREKKESFPLTVTSAQKNPTAFYLCASSISYWQHYEQYFGPGTRLTVT.

The chain is built from TRBV5-1 and TRBJ1-2; no firm D call. CDR1 is SGHRS and CDR2 is YFSETQ in the germline V gene. V dropped 5 bases and J dropped 2 bases, with 10 bases sitting between them. The CDR3 is 13 amino acids. CDR3 amino acids: CASSQAQNYGYTF. CDR3 nucleotide sequence: TGCGCCAGCAGTCAAGCCCAGAACTATGGCTACACCTTC.

The gene calls are TRBV11-2 and TRBJ1-6; no clear D gene. V dropped 0 bases and J dropped 1 base, with 13 bases sitting between them. From germline, CDR1 is SGHAT and CDR2 FQNNGV. CDR3 size: 18 residues. The CDR3 bases are TGTGCCAGCAGCTTAGATGAGCTGTCGGTGTCCTATAATTCACCCCTCCACTTT. As protein: CASSLDELSVSYNSPLHF.

A single count supports this clone. The chain is built from TRBV7-2 and TRBJ2-5; D is unresolved. V shed 5 bases and J shed 2 bases, with 12 bases lying between them. CDR3 length: 14 residues. Germline-derived CDR1 and CDR2 are SGHTA and FQGNSA. CDR3 residues: CASSPQIGQETQYF. The CDR3 DNA sequence: TGTGCCAGCAGCCCTCAGATTGGGCAAGAGACCCAGTACTTC. Drawing the rest from reference TRBV7-2 and TRBJ2-5, the complete variable domain is GAGVSQSPSNKVTEKGKDVELRCDPISGHTALYWYRQSLGQGLEFLIYFQGNSAPDKSGLPSDRFSAERTGGSVSTLTIQRTQQEDSAVYLCASSPQIGQETQYFGPGTRLLVL.

The V call is TRBV5-6, the J call TRBJ2-1; no definite D call. Germline lookup yields CDR1 SGHDT and CDR2 YYEEEE. V lost 4 bases, J lost 6 bases, and 11 bases lay in between. The CDR3 has 13 amino acids. The CDR3: CASSPSAGNEQFF. CDR3 sequence (DNA): TGTGCCAGCAGCCCCTCAGCCGGCAATGAGCAGTTCTTC.

The rearrangement uses TRBV7-6 and TRBJ2-1; 9 nucleotides agree with TRBD2. The V gene's germline CDR1 is SGHVS and CDR2 FNYEAQ. The CDR3 has 15 residues. J gave up 6 bases and V 1 base, and 4 bases lay outside the gene matches. The CDR3 protein is CASSLVSSGTNEQFF. Here the CDR3 DNA reads TGTGCCAGCAGCTTAGTTTCTAGCGGGACCAATGAGCAGTTCTTC.

The chain recombines TRBV4-2 with TRBJ2-7, with D possibly called TRBD1 or TRBD2 (5 bases each). Germline V gene data show CDR1 as LGHNA and CDR2 as YNFKEQ. Trimming cost V 0 bases and J 2 bases, with 11 bases left between them. The CDR3 runs 15 residues. The DNA for the CDR3 is TGTGCCAGCAGCCAAGACCGGGGCTCCACCTACGAGCAGTACTTC. Translated, it gives CASSQDRGSTYEQYF.

The V and J genes are TRBV27 and TRBJ1-2, with 7 bases lining up with TRBD1. CDR1 is MNHEY and CDR2 is SMNVEV in the germline V gene (reference sequence). The CDR3 is 15 amino acids. V was clipped by 5 bases and J by 3 bases; unmatched bases: 9. The CDR3 reads CASSISVTGYYGYTF. Written as DNA, the CDR3 is TGTGCCAGCAGTATCTCCGTGACAGGGTACTATGGCTACACCTTC.

The genes are TRBV9 and TRBJ2-7; TRBD2 might be the D (7 bases). The length of the CDR3 is 15 residues. The germline CDR1 and CDR2 sequences are SGDLS and YYNGEE. V lost 0 bases, J lost 6 bases, and 16 bases lay in between. CDR3 in DNA: TGTGCCAGCAGCGTAGGATACGGGGGGCAGAGCGAGCAGTACTTC. This gives the protein CASSVGYGGQSEQYF.

The chain has TRBV5-5 and TRBJ2-2; 7 nucleotides align to TRBD1. This CDR3 is 15 amino acids long. V shed 4 bases, J shed 1 base, and the junction held 4 bases outside the gene matches. In germline, CDR1 is SGHKS, CDR2 YYEKEE (reference sequence). The CDR3 nucleotides are TGTGCCAGCAGCCTAAGGACAGGGAACACCGGGGAGCTGTTTTTT. This sequence encodes CASSLRTGNTGELFF. Full variable domain (outside the CDR3, taken from reference TRBV5-5 and TRBJ2-2): DAGVTQSPTHLIKTRGQQVTLRCSPISGHKSVSWYQQVLGQGPQFIFQYYEKEERGRGNFPDRFSARQFPNYSSELNVNALLLGDSALYLCASSLRTGNTGELFFGEGSRLTVL.

The chain uses TRBV10-2 and TRBJ1-1, with D perhaps TRBD1 (6 bases). The CDR3 is 13 amino acids. Germline values: CDR1 WSHSY, CDR2 SAAADI. V was trimmed by 5 bases and J by 8 bases, leaving 15 bases between them. CDR3 residues: CASSSRGLAEAFF. CDR3 DNA sequence: TGCGCCAGCAGTTCCAGGGGACTCGCGGAAGCTTTCTTT.

V and J are TRBV29-1 and TRBJ2-7, with 7 bases fitting TRBD1. CDR3 size: 14 residues. CDR1 SQVTM and CDR2 ANQGSEA come from the germline V gene. V was pared by 6 bases and J by 2 bases, with 10 bases of the junction left unmatched. For the CDR3, the DNA is TGCAGCGTAGGGGGCCCCGACGGGGCCTACGAGCAGTACTTC. It translates to CSVGGPDGAYEQYF.

The chain recombines TRBV6-1 with TRBJ1-1, with D tentatively TRBD1 (5 bases). Deletions cut 6 bases from V and 1 base from J, with 12 bases between. The germline gives CDR1 MNHNS, CDR2 SASEGT. This CDR3 has 14 residues. CDR3 protein: CASRQRGKNTEAFF. The DNA for the CDR3 is TGTGCCAGCAGACAGCGGGGGAAGAACACTGAAGCTTTCTTT.

The rearrangement uses TRBV19 and TRBJ1-5, with D maybe TRBD1 (5 bases). The germline V and J ends were trimmed by 10 bases and 3 bases, with 13 bases remaining between them. CDR3 length equals 13 residues. Germline CDR1 LNHDA, CDR2 SQIVND (reference sequence). CDR3 coding DNA: TGTGCCACCGGGGACGGGTACAATCAGCCCCAGCATTTT. Protein sequence: CATGDGYNQPQHF.

The chain employs TRBV20-1 and TRBJ2-5; D unresolved. There are 10 residues in the CDR3. Germline V CDR1 and CDR2: DFQATT, SNEGSKA (reference sequence). Trimming took off 4 bases at V and 3 bases at J, with 3 bases between the two ends. The CDR3 reads CSANEETQYF. In DNA form, the CDR3 reads TGCAGTGCTAACGAAGAGACCCAGTACTTC.